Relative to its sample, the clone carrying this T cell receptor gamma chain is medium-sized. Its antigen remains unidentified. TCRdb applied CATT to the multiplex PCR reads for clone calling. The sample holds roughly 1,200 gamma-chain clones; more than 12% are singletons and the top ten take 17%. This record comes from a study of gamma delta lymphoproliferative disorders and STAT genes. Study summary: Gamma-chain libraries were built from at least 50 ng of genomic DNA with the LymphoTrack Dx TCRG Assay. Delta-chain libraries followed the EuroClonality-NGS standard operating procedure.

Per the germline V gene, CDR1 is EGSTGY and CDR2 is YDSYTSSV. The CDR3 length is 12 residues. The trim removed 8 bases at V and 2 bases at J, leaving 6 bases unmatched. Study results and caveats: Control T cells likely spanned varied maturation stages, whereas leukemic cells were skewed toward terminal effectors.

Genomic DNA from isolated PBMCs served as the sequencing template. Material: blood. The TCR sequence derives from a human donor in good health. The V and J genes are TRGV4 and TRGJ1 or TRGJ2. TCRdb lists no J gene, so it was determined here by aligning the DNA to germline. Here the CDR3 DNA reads TGTGCCACCTACCGCTATTATTATAAGAAACTCTTT. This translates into CATYRYYYKKLF.